The T cell receptor beta chain under discussion was sequenced for a study of shared clonotypes between healthy human individuals. Study-wide findings and caveats: In general, naive subsets displayed greater estimated richness than memory subsets did.

This clone showed up just once. Its antigen is unknown. The CDR3 runs to 13 residues. Germline CDR1 reads SGHAT; CDR2 reads FQNNGV. J lost 4 bases, V lost 5 bases, and 4 bases had no gene match. Per the original data handling: In the immunoSEQ data, sequences were junction-only and lacked quality scores, so filtering differed. Method: immunoSEQ multiplex PCR; TCRdb's copy keeps in-frame clones and lacks some. V and J calls and clone size are copied from that table; D and trimming were computed from the DNA. In the table there are fewer than 3 million clones, about nine tenths of which are singletons. The sequencing sample was made of naive CD4+ T cells from PBMCs. Regarding subset: CD45RA+ positively selected. The receptor comes from a man aged 18 to 35 in good health. Some clones in this sample may be carry-over from other donors' samples. J is TRBJ1-2 and V is TRBV11-2, with 7 bases lining up with TRBD1. This CDR3 reads CASSATGSYGYTF. CDR3 nucleotide sequence: TGTGCCAGCAGCGCGACAGGGAGCTATGGCTACACCTTC.